This T cell receptor beta chain was sequenced in a study of glioma-infiltrating T cells after dendritic cell vaccination. Across the whole study: Patients received three intradermal dendritic cell vaccine injections at biweekly intervals. Whole-study results and caveats: No direct clonality-survival link was found; a diverse polyclonal response may matter. Higher pretreatment TIL content predicted longer progression-free time and survival.

This CDR3 contains 15 residues. V lost 4 bases to trimming and J lost 5 bases; unmatched junction nucleotides: 8. Per the germline V gene, CDR1 is SGHRS and CDR2 is YFSETQ. Data came from immunoSEQ multiplex PCR; TCRdb stores just in-frame clones and leaves some out. The data show tens of thousands of clones, about four fifths seen once. This sample's time point: after dendritic cell vaccination, including at tumor progression/relapse. PBMC were collected before vaccination, two weeks after the third vaccination, and at progression. For this clone: Its antigen is unidentified.

The TCR was taken from a human donor with glioblastoma. The chain uses TRBV5-1 and TRBJ2-5; TRBD2 agrees at 10 bases. This material consisted of blood, taken after dendritic cell vaccination. CDR3 amino acids: CASSESPSGGETQYF. CDR3 nucleotide sequence: TGCGCCAGCAGCGAATCCCCTAGCGGGGGCGAGACCCAGTACTTC. The whole variable domain, filled in from reference TRBV5-1 and TRBJ2-5, reads KAGVTQTPRYLIKTRGQQVTLSCSPISGHRSVSWYQQTPGQGLQFLFEYFSETQRNKGNFPGRFSGRQFSNSRSEMNVSTLELGDSALYLCASSESPSGGETQYFGPGTRLLVL.